This paragraph reports one T cell receptor (beta chain). What it recognizes is unknown. This sample was taken from a study of siplizumab effects on memory and regulatory T cells. General study points: About 80-96% of proliferating CD4+ or CD8+ clones had no assignable naive or memory phenotype.

Only in-frame clones appear in the TCRdb table, and some are missing; sequencing was by immunoSEQ multiplex PCR. The data show approximately 100,000 clones, around 95% seen once. This TCR derives from a human donor in good health. Sequencing was performed on Tregs sorted from blood.

The CDR3 spells CSVEKGAQGLYNEQFF. The CDR3 DNA is TGCAGCGTTGAAAAAGGGGCGCAGGGTCTATACAATGAGCAGTTCTTC. This sequence joins TRBV29-1 and TRBJ2-1; a possible D gene is TRBD1 (5 bases). The CDR3 consists of 16 residues. CDR1 is SQVTM and CDR2 is ANQGSEA in the germline V gene. V was pared by 2 bases and J by 4 bases, with 18 bases between.